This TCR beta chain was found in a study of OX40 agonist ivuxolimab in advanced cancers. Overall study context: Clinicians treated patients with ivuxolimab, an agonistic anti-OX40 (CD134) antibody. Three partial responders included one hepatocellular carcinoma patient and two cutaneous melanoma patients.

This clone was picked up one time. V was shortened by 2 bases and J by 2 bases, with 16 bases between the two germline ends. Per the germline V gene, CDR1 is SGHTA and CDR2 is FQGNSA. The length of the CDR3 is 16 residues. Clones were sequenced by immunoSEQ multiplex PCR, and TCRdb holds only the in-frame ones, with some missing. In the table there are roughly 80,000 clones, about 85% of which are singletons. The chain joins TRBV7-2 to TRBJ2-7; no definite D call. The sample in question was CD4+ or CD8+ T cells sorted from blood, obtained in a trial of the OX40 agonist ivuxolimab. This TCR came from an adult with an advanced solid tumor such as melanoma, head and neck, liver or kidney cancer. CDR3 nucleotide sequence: TGTGCCAGCAGCTTACACCCCCCAGGCACTCCCTACGAGCAGTACTTC. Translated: CASSLHPPGTPYEQYF.